What follows are 3 T cell receptor beta chains derived from one specimen sequenced in a study of beta chain features in type 1 diabetes. Broader study findings: TCRB CDR3s were moderately but significantly shorter in Type 1 diabetes patients in all four CD4+ subsets.

Antigens for these TCRs are unknown. All of the isolated RNA was reverse transcribed, so expressed TCRB transcripts were sequenced. Profiling relied on immunoSEQ multiplex PCR, and the TCRdb table lists in-frame clones only, not all of them. The sample records some 190,000 clones, around 8% being singletons. Material: central memory CD4+ T cells from blood. These receptors all come from a woman between 40 and 50 years old with type 1 diabetes.

This clone has at least ten counts. Here the CDR3 reads CASSQGRVDGYTF. The DNA for the CDR3 is TGTGCCAGCAGCCAGGGCAGGGTCGATGGCTACACCTTC. The V call is TRBV7-2, the J call TRBJ1-2, with D perhaps TRBD1 (5 bases). Trimming removed 5 bases at V and 6 bases at J, with 13 bases between. The germline gives CDR1 SGHTA, CDR2 FQGNSA. This CDR3 is built from 13 residues.

V and J are TRBV7-2 and TRBJ2-1; D might be TRBD1 (8 bases). Germline V gene sequence: CDR1 SGHTA, CDR2 FQGNSA. V lost 5 bases and J lost 7, with 15 bases in between. The CDR3 is 14 amino acids. In DNA, the CDR3 is TGTGCCAGCAGCCCGTACAGGGGGGGAAATGAGCAGTTCTTC. This encodes CASSPYRGGNEQFF.

The chain joins TRBV6-5 to TRBJ2-7, with D possibly matching TRBD2 (5 bases). The length of the CDR3 is 15 residues. With 2 bases removed from V and 2 bases from J, the gap between germline ends came to 13 bases. Germline-derived CDR1 and CDR2 are MNHEY and SVGAGI. The CDR3 nucleotides are TGTGCCAGCAGTTACGTGGTAGGAGGTGCCTACGAGCAGTACTTC. Residues: CASSYVVGGAYEQYF.